These T cell receptor beta chains were read from a single sample in a study of blood T cell repertoires in COVID-19. This table comes from immunoSEQ multiplex PCR, and its TCRdb copy is limited to in-frame clones, with some not included. The sample consists of 300,000 to 350,000 clones, around 90% of them appearing once. Sequencing was performed on peripheral blood. All receptors come from a man aged 18 to 35 with active or convalescent COVID-19. Both conserved end residues are part of each CDR3.

v_gene: TRBV7-9; j_gene: TRBJ2-7; CDR3aa: CASSHRDGSSEQYF
v_gene: TRBV25-1; j_gene: TRBJ1-5; CDR3aa: CASSDPSGDQPQHF
v_gene: TRBV19; j_gene: TRBJ1-2; CDR3aa: CASSPRTGSNYGYTF
v_gene: TRBV29-1; j_gene: TRBJ1-3; CDR3aa: CSVEARGSGNTIYF
v_gene: TRBV4-1; j_gene: TRBJ2-6; CDR3aa: CASSHGRVISGANVLTF
v_gene: TRBV6-5; j_gene: TRBJ2-2; CDR3aa: CASSSGQGYTGELFF
v_gene: TRBV6-2/TRBV6-3; j_gene: TRBJ2-7; CDR3aa: CASSYHRVAYEQYF
v_gene: TRBV15; j_gene: TRBJ1-5; CDR3aa: CATSREGQGFGQPQHF
v_gene: TRBV6-1; j_gene: TRBJ2-3; CDR3aa: CASSERRATTDTQYF
v_gene: TRBV29-1; j_gene: TRBJ2-3; CDR3aa: CSTLSNRWNRDTQYF
v_gene: TRBV5-1; j_gene: TRBJ2-2; CDR3aa: CASSLGLAEPGELFF
v_gene: TRBV11-2; j_gene: TRBJ1-2; CDR3aa: CASSLDSGGYYYGYTF
v_gene: TRBV5-4; j_gene: TRBJ2-5; CDR3aa: CASTTGGDSQETQYF
v_gene: TRBV6-6; j_gene: TRBJ2-5; CDR3aa: CASSRGIAGEETQYF
v_gene: TRBV5-1; j_gene: TRBJ2-7; CDR3aa: CASSLDNTYEQYF
v_gene: TRBV2; j_gene: TRBJ2-1; CDR3aa: CASSPGLAGDPYNEQFF
v_gene: TRBV6-5; j_gene: TRBJ1-1; CDR3aa: CASSRQNTEAFF
v_gene: TRBV27; j_gene: TRBJ2-7; CDR3aa: CASSFQGAHEQYF
v_gene: TRBV13; j_gene: TRBJ2-7; CDR3aa: CASSLGTGGVYEQYF
v_gene: TRBV15; j_gene: TRBJ2-7; CDR3aa: CATRDSDSYEQYF
v_gene: TRBV18; j_gene: TRBJ2-1; CDR3aa: CASSLPGQANNEQFF